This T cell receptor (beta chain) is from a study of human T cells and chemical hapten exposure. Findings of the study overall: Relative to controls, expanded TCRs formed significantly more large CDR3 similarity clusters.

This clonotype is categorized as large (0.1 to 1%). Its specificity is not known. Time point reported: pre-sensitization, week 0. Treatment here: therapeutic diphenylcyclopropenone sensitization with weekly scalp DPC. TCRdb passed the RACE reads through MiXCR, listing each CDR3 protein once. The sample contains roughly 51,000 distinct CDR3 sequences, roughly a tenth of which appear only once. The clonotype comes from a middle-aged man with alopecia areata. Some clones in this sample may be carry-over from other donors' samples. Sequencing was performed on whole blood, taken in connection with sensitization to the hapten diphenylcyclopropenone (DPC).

The CDR3 is CASSLEVLGRYNEQFF. CDR3 nucleotide sequence: TGTGCCAGCAGCTTGGAAGTCCTCGGACGATACAATGAGCAGTTCTTC. The V gene is TRBV5-6, the J gene TRBJ2-1; D is undetermined. The ends were cut back, 0 bases at V and 4 bases at J, with 14 bases in the middle. This CDR3 region has 16 residues. Germline V lookup: CDR1 SGHDT, CDR2 YYEEEE.